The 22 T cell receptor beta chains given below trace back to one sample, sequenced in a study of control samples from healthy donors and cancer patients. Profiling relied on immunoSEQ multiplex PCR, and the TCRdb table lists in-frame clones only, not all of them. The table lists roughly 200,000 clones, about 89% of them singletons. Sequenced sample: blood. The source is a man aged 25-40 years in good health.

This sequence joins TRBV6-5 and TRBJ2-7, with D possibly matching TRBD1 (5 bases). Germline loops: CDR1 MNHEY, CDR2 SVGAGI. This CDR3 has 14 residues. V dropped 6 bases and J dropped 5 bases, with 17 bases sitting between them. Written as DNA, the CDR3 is TGTGCCAGCAGAAGAGACCAGGGTTACAACGAGCAGTACTTC. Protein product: CASRRDQGYNEQYF.

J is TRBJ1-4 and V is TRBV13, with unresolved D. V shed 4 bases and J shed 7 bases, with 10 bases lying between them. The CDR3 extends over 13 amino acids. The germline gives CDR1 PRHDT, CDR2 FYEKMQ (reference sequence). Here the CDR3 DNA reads TGTGCCAGCAGCTCCGCGGGAGGTGAAAAACTGTTTTTT. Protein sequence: CASSSAGGEKLFF.

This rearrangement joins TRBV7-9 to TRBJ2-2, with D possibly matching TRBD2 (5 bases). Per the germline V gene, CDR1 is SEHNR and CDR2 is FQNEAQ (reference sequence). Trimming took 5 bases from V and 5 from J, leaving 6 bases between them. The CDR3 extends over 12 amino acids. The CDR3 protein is CASSGSTGELFF. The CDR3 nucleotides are TGTGCCAGCAGCGGGAGTACCGGGGAGCTGTTTTTT.

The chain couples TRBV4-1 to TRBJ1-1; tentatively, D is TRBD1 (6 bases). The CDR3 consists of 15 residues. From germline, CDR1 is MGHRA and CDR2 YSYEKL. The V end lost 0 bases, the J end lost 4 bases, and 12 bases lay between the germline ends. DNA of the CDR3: TGCGCCAGCAGCCAAGAGGAGGGGGGGAGCACTGAAGCTTTCTTT. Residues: CASSQEEGGSTEAFF.

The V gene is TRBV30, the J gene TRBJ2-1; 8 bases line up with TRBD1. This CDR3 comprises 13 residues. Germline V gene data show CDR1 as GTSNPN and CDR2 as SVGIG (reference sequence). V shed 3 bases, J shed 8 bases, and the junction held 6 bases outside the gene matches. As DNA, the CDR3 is TGTGCCTGGAGCCCGGGACAGGTGCATGAGCAGTTCTTC. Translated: CAWSPGQVHEQFF.

The CDR3 coding sequence is TGTGCCAGCAGCTTAGAGGTCAGGAATTCACCCCTCCACTTT. Its translation is CASSLEVRNSPLHF. The chain joins TRBV7-2 to TRBJ1-6; D unclear. Trimming removed 1 base at V and 7 bases at J, with 8 bases between. CDR1 SGHTA and CDR2 FQGNSA come from the germline V gene. CDR3 length: 14 residues.

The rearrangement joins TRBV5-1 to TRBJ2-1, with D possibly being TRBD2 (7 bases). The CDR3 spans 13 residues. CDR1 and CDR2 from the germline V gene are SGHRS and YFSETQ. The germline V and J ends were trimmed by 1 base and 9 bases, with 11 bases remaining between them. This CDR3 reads CASSLLGGREQFF. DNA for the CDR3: TGCGCCAGCAGCTTGTTGGGGGGGCGTGAGCAGTTCTTC. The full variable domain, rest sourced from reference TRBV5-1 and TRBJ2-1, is KAGVTQTPRYLIKTRGQQVTLSCSPISGHRSVSWYQQTPGQGLQFLFEYFSETQRNKGNFPGRFSGRQFSNSRSEMNVSTLELGDSALYLCASSLLGGREQFFGPGTRLTVL.

The CDR3: CASSPRGISNQPQHF. As DNA, the CDR3 is TGTGCCAGCAGTCCACGGGGTATAAGCAATCAGCCCCAGCATTTT. The chain employs TRBV6-5 and TRBJ1-5, with D hard to call. CDR1 and CDR2 (germline): MNHEY, SVGAGI. The length of the CDR3 is 15 residues. The ends were cut back, 5 bases at V and 1 base at J, with 12 bases in the middle.

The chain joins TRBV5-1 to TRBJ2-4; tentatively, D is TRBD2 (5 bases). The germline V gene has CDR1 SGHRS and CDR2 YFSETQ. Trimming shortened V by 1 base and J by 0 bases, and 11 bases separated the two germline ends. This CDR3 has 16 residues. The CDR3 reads CASSLSPGSAKNIQYF. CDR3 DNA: TGCGCCAGCAGCTTGTCCCCGGGGTCAGCCAAAAACATTCAGTACTTC.

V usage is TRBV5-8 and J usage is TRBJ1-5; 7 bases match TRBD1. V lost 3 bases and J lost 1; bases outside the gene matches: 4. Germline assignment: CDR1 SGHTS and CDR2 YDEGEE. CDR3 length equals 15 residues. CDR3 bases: TGTGCCAGCAGCTACAGGGGAAAGAGCAATCAGCCCCAGCATTTT. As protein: CASSYRGKSNQPQHF. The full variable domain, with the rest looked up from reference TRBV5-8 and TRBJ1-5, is EAGVTQSPTHLIKTRGQQATLRCSPISGHTSVYWYQQALGLGLQFLLWYDEGEERNRGNFPPRFSGRQFPNYSSELNVNALELEDSALYLCASSYRGKSNQPQHFGDGTRLSIL.

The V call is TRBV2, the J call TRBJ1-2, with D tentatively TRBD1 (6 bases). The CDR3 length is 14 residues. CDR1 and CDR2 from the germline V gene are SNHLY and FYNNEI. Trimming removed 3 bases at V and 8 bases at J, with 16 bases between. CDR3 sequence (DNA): TGTGCCAGCAGTGAGATAAAACAGGGCCCAGGCTACACCTTC. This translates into CASSEIKQGPGYTF.

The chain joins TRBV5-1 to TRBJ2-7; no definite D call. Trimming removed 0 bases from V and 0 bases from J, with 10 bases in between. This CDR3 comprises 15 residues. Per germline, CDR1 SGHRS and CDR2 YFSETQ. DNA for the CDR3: TGCGCCAGCAGCTTGGAGCGACACCTCTCCTACGAGCAGTACTTC. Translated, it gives CASSLERHLSYEQYF.

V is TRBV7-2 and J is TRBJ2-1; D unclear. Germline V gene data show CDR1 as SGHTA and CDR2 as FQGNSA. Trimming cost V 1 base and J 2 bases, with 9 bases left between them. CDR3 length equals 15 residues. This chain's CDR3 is CASSLGMVPYNEQFF. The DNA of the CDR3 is TGTGCCAGCAGCTTAGGAATGGTACCCTACAATGAGCAGTTCTTC. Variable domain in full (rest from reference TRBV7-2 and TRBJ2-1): GAGVSQSPSNKVTEKGKDVELRCDPISGHTALYWYRQSLGQGLEFLIYFQGNSAPDKSGLPSDRFSAERTGGSVSTLTIQRTQQEDSAVYLCASSLGMVPYNEQFFGPGTRLTVL.

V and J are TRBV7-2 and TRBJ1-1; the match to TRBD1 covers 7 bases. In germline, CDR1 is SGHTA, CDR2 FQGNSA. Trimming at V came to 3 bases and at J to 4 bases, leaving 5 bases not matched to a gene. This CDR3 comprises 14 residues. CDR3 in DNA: TGTGCCAGCAGCTTCAGAGGGGGCGGCACTGAAGCTTTCTTT. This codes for CASSFRGGGTEAFF.

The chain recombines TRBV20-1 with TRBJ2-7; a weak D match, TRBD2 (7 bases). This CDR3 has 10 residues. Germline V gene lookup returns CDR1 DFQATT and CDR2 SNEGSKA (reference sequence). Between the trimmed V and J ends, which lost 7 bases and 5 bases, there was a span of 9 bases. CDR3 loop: CSVGGHEQYF. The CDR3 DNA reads TGCAGTGTCGGGGGGCACGAGCAGTACTTC.

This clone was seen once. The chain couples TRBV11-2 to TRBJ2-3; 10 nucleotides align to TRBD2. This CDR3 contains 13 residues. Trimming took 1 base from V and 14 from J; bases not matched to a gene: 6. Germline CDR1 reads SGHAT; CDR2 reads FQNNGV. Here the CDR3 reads CASSLVSSGGGYF. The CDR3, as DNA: TGTGCCAGCAGCTTAGTCTCTAGCGGGGGAGGGTATTTT.

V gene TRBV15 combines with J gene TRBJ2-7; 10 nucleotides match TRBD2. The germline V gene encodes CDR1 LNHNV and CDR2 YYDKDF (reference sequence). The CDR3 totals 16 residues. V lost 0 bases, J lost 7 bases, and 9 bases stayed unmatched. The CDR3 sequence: CATSRDTTSGVREQYF. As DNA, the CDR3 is TGTGCCACCAGCAGAGATACCACTAGCGGGGTCCGGGAGCAGTACTTC.

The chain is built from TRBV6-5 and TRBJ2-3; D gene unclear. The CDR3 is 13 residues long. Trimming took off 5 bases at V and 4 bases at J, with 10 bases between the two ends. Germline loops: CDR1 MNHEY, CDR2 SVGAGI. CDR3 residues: CASSISPPDTQYF. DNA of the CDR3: TGTGCCAGCAGTATCTCCCCACCAGATACGCAGTATTTT.

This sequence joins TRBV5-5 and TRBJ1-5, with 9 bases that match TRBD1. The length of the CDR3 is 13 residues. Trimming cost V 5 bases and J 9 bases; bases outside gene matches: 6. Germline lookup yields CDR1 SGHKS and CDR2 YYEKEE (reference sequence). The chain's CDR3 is CASSSDRGMPQHF. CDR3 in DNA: TGTGCCAGCAGTTCGGACAGGGGAATGCCCCAGCATTTT.

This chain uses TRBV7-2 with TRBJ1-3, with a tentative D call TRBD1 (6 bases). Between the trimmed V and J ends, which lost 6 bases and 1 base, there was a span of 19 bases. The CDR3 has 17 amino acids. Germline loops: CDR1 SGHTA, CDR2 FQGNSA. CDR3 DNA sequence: TGTGCCAGCAGTCGCATGGGCAGGGGTAGGTCTGGAAACACCATATATTTT. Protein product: CASSRMGRGRSGNTIYF. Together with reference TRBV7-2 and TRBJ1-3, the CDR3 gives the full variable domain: GAGVSQSPSNKVTEKGKDVELRCDPISGHTALYWYRQSLGQGLEFLIYFQGNSAPDKSGLPSDRFSAERTGGSVSTLTIQRTQQEDSAVYLCASSRMGRGRSGNTIYFGEGSWLTVV.

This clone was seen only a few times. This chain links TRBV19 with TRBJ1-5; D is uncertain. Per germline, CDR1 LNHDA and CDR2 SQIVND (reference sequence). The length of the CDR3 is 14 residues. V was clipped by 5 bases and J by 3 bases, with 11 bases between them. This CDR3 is CASSLAAYNQPQHF. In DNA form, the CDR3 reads TGTGCCAGTAGTCTCGCGGCCTACAATCAGCCCCAGCATTTT. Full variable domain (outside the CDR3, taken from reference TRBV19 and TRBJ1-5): DGGITQSPKYLFRKEGQNVTLSCEQNLNHDAMYWYRQDPGQGLRLIYYSQIVNDFQKGDIAEGYSVSREKKESFPLTVTSAQKNPTAFYLCASSLAAYNQPQHFGDGTRLSIL.

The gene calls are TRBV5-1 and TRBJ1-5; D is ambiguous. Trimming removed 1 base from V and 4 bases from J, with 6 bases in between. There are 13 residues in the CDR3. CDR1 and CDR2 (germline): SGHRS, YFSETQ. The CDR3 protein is CASSLTANQPQHF. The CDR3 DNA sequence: TGCGCCAGCAGCTTGACAGCTAATCAGCCCCAGCATTTT.